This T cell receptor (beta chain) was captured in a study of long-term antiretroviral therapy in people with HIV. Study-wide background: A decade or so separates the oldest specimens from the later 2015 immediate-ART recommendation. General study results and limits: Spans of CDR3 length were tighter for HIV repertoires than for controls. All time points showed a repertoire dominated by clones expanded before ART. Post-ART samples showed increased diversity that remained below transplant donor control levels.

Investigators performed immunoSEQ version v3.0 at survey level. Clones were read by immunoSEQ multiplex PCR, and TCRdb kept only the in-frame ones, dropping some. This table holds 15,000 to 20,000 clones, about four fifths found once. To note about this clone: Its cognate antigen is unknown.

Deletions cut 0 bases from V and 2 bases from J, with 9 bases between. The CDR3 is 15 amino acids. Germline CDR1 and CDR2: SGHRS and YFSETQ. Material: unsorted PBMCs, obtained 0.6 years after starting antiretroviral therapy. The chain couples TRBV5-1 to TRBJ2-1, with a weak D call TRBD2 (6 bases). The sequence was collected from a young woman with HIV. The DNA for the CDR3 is TGCGCCAGCAGCTTGGTGGGAGGTCCCTACAATGAGCAGTTCTTC. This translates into CASSLVGGPYNEQFF. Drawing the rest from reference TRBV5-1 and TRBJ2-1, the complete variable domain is KAGVTQTPRYLIKTRGQQVTLSCSPISGHRSVSWYQQTPGQGLQFLFEYFSETQRNKGNFPGRFSGRQFSNSRSEMNVSTLELGDSALYLCASSLVGGPYNEQFFGPGTRLTVL.